Below are 5 T cell receptor beta chains sequenced from a single sample in a study of blood T cell repertoires in COVID-19. TCRdb keeps only in-frame clones here, not all; method: immunoSEQ multiplex PCR. The sample yields roughly 230,000 clones, roughly 86% seen once. The source material was PBMCs or T cells enriched from blood (not recorded which). The receptors stem from a woman between 25 and 40 years old with acute COVID-19.

The V gene is TRBV11-3, the J gene TRBJ1-1, with D tentatively TRBD1 (5 bases). From germline, CDR1 is SGHNT and CDR2 YENEEA. This CDR3 spans 14 amino acids. Trimming cost V 1 base and J 5 bases, with 11 bases left between them. The CDR3, as DNA: TGTGCCAGCAGCTTAGGGGGGGAAGGGACTGAAGCTTTCTTT. This translates into CASSLGGEGTEAFF.

This clone has a handful of counts. This chain uses TRBV5-8 with TRBJ2-7; D unresolved. CDR3 length equals 14 residues. With 0 bases removed from V and 3 bases from J, the gap between germline ends came to 10 bases. Germline V gene sequence: CDR1 SGHTS, CDR2 YDEGEE. CDR3 nucleotides: TGTGCCAGCAGCTTGGCTGTACCGAGCTACGAGCAGTACTTC. It encodes CASSLAVPSYEQYF.

The chain uses TRBV7-9 and TRBJ1-6; D gene unclear. The CDR3 runs 15 residues. Germline assignment: CDR1 SEHNR and CDR2 FQNEAQ (reference sequence). The ends were cut back, 1 base at V and 5 bases at J, with 9 bases in the middle. CDR3 nucleotides: TGTGCCAGCAGCTTAGGAGGGATTAATAATTCACCCCTCCACTTT. Its translation: CASSLGGINNSPLHF.

This sequence joins TRBV30 and TRBJ1-3; D is ambiguous. Germline values: CDR1 GTSNPN, CDR2 SVGIG (reference sequence). V lost 5 bases, J lost 0 bases, and 5 bases lay in between. The CDR3 spans 12 residues. The CDR3 DNA is TGTGCCTGGGCACTCTCTGGAAACACCATATATTTT. It translates to CAWALSGNTIYF.

This chain joins TRBV28 and TRBJ2-7; D is possibly TRBD1 (6 bases). Germline values: CDR1 MDHEN, CDR2 SYDVKM. V lost 2 bases and J lost 2, with 13 bases in between. CDR3 length: 15 amino acids. CDR3 sequence: CASSLHTGRPYEQYF. CDR3 bases: TGTGCCAGCAGTTTACATACAGGGAGACCCTACGAGCAGTACTTC.